One and the same sample provided the 15 T cell receptor beta chains below, sequenced in a study of blood T cell repertoires in COVID-19. The protocol was immunoSEQ multiplex PCR, while the TCRdb copy is restricted to in-frame clones and leaves out a portion. The data hold about 360,000 clones, with 80% to 90% observed a single time. Material for sequencing was peripheral blood. The receptors come from a man aged 25 to 45 with active or convalescent COVID-19.

The rearrangement links TRBV19 to TRBJ1-6; the D gene is possibly TRBD1 (6 bases). Per the germline V gene, CDR1 is LNHDA and CDR2 is SQIVND (reference sequence). V was clipped by 6 bases and J by 7 bases, with 13 bases between them. The CDR3 is 14 amino acids. The CDR3 spells CASRGAGENSPLHF. In DNA, the CDR3 is TGTGCCAGTAGGGGCGCAGGGGAGAATTCACCCCTCCACTTT.

This rearrangement joins TRBV28 to TRBJ1-4; D is undetermined. CDR3 length equals 14 residues. Per the germline V gene, CDR1 is MDHEN and CDR2 is SYDVKM. Trimming removed 6 bases at V and 0 bases at J, with 8 bases between. The CDR3 coding sequence is TGTGCCAGCAGCGACGGGGCAACTAATGAAAAACTGTTTTTT. This encodes CASSDGATNEKLFF.

This chain uses TRBV5-6 with TRBJ1-5; D is possibly TRBD1 (5 bases). The CDR3 consists of 12 residues. Germline lookup yields CDR1 SGHDT and CDR2 YYEEEE. V lost 4 bases to trimming and J lost 7 bases, with 9 bases between them. This CDR3 reads CASSQGAQPQHF. The CDR3 DNA reads as TGTGCCAGCAGCCAAGGGGCCCAGCCCCAGCATTTT.

The V and J genes are TRBV5-5 and TRBJ2-7, with 8 bases fitting TRBD1. Germline V gene sequence: CDR1 SGHKS, CDR2 YYEKEE (reference sequence). Losses at the gene ends were 0 bases for V and 7 bases for J; bases not matched to a gene: 6. The CDR3 runs 14 residues. This chain's CDR3 is CASSLARQGWEQYF. The CDR3 DNA reads TGTGCCAGCAGCTTGGCCAGACAGGGGTGGGAGCAGTACTTC.

This chain uses TRBV3-1 (or the pseudogene TRBV3-2) with TRBJ2-1; TRBD2 agrees at 9 bases. CDR1 is LGHDT and CDR2 is YNNKEL in the germline V gene (reference sequence). The CDR3 is 15 amino acids. V lost 4 bases, J lost 8 bases, and 9 bases stayed unmatched. The CDR3 coding sequence is TGTGCCAGCAGCCTAGCGGGAGACAGGAGGGATGAGCAGTTCTTC. Protein: CASSLAGDRRDEQFF.

The rearrangement links TRBV7-9 to TRBJ2-5; TRBD2 is a possible D gene (5 bases). The germline V gene has CDR1 SEHNR and CDR2 FQNEAQ (reference sequence). V was shortened by 10 bases and J by 4 bases, with 16 bases between the two germline ends. The CDR3 has 13 residues. The CDR3 sequence is CATEAGRGETQYF. CDR3 DNA sequence: TGTGCCACCGAGGCGGGTCGGGGAGAGACCCAGTACTTC.

This chain joins TRBV7-6 and TRBJ2-4; 9 nucleotides align to TRBD1. The CDR3 is 15 amino acids. After removal of 5 bases from V and 8 bases from J, the junction contained 10 bases not matched to a gene. Germline loops: CDR1 SGHVS, CDR2 FNYEAQ. CDR3 sequence (DNA): TGTGCCAGCAGCCGCATGCAGGACAGGGGCGACATTCAGTACTTC. As protein: CASSRMQDRGDIQYF.

The chain carries TRBV2 and TRBJ1-5, with 7 nucleotides matching TRBD1. CDR3 length: 15 residues. V shed 2 bases, J shed 0 bases, and the junction held 1 base outside the gene matches. Germline lookup yields CDR1 SNHLY and CDR2 FYNNEI. The chain's CDR3 is CASSEQGDSNQPQHF. In nucleotides, the CDR3 is TGTGCCAGCAGTGAACAGGGGGATAGCAATCAGCCCCAGCATTTT. The variable domain in full, completed from reference TRBV2 and TRBJ1-5, reads EPEVTQTPSHQVTQMGQEVILRCVPISNHLYFYWYRQILGQKVEFLVSFYNNEISEKSEIFDDQFSVERPDGSNFTLKIRSTKLEDSAMYFCASSEQGDSNQPQHFGDGTRLSIL.

The CDR3 coding sequence is TGTGCCAGCTCACCCCGACCTTTGACAGGGGACTCTGGAAACACCATATATTTT. This translates into CASSPRPLTGDSGNTIYF. V usage is TRBV18 and J usage is TRBJ1-3, with 8 bases that match TRBD1. V was clipped by 3 bases and J by 0 bases; unmatched bases: 10. Germline V CDR1 and CDR2: KGHSH, LQKENI. This CDR3 comprises 18 residues.

This clone was recorded once. The J gene is TRBJ2-3, the V gene TRBV27; D possibly corresponds to TRBD2 (6 bases). The CDR3 length is 17 residues. The germline V gene encodes CDR1 MNHEY and CDR2 SMNVEV (reference sequence). Between the trimmed V and J ends, which lost 5 bases and 2 bases, there was a span of 20 bases. The CDR3 DNA reads as TGTGCCAGCAGTAAGGAGGGGCTAGGATCGTACACAGATACGCAGTATTTT. Translated, it gives CASSKEGLGSYTDTQYF.

This clone was counted a few times. The chain uses TRBV18 and TRBJ1-6; TRBD1 is a possible D gene (5 bases). The CDR3 length is 14 residues. CDR1 is KGHSH and CDR2 is LQKENI in the germline V gene. Trimming shortened V by 3 bases and J by 5 bases, and 8 bases separated the two germline ends. The CDR3 DNA reads as TGTGCCAGCTCACCGTCCAGGGATAATTCACCCCTCCACTTT. Translation gives CASSPSRDNSPLHF.

The V call is TRBV19, the J call TRBJ2-3; perhaps TRBD2 as D (7 bases). This CDR3 is 18 amino acids long. Germline V gene data show CDR1 as LNHDA and CDR2 as SQIVND (reference sequence). The V end lost 5 bases, the J end lost 0 bases, and 21 bases lay between the germline ends. DNA of the CDR3: TGTGCCAGTAGTCCCCGGGGGGCGGGGGTAAAAAGCACAGATACGCAGTATTTT. The encoded protein is CASSPRGAGVKSTDTQYF.

The chain joins TRBV15 to TRBJ1-4; 7 bases line up with TRBD1. With V trimmed by 5 bases and J by 8 bases, 8 bases remained unmatched. CDR3 length: 14 residues. Germline V gene sequence: CDR1 LNHNV, CDR2 YYDKDF (reference sequence). CDR3 residues: CATSFQGEGEKLFF. In DNA, the CDR3 is TGTGCCACCAGCTTTCAGGGGGAAGGGGAAAAACTGTTTTTT.

V and J are TRBV30 and TRBJ1-6; 8 positions match TRBD1. The CDR3 is made up of 15 amino acids. Losses at the gene ends were 4 bases for V and 9 bases for J; bases not matched to a gene: 11. CDR1 GTSNPN and CDR2 SVGIG come from the germline V gene (reference sequence). For the CDR3, the DNA is TGTGCCTGGAACCGAGGACAGGGATTTGGTTCACCCCTCCACTTT. This encodes CAWNRGQGFGSPLHF.

The chain has TRBV2 and TRBJ1-5, with D uncertain. This CDR3 is 15 amino acids long. The V gene lost 7 bases and the J gene lost 0 bases, with 13 bases spanning the gap. Germline lookup yields CDR1 SNHLY and CDR2 FYNNEI. DNA of the CDR3: TGTGCCAGCATGGCTGAGGCAATTAGCAATCAGCCCCAGCATTTT. Its translation is CASMAEAISNQPQHF.